Presented here are 2 T cell receptor beta chains from one specimen sequenced in a study of Graves' ophthalmopathy and Graves' hyperthyroidism. From RNA, the CDR3 regions of TCR beta chains were amplified and sequenced. First-round RT-PCR relied on HTBI primers, and a second-round multiplex PCR came next. TCRdb reprocessed the multiplex PCR reads via MiXCR and lists one record per CDR3 protein. The top ten hold 9.1% of the sample, which has about 210,000 distinct CDR3 sequences, just under 30% seen once. Sequencing was done on a sample of peripheral blood. The receptor source for this set is a man aged 45-65 years with Graves' ophthalmopathy.

There are a few counts of this clonotype. The chain links TRBV2 to TRBJ2-7, with TRBD2 matching 8 bases. The V gene end was trimmed by 2 bases and the J gene end by 5 bases; junction bases not matched to a gene: 5. Germline values: CDR1 SNHLY, CDR2 FYNNEI. The CDR3 length is 14 residues. CDR3 loop: CASSELAGSHEQYF. CDR3 sequence (DNA): TGTGCCAGCAGTGAACTAGCGGGCAGCCACGAGCAGTACTTC.

J is TRBJ2-7 and V is TRBV28, with D unclear. The ends were cut back, 3 bases at V and 2 bases at J, with 20 bases in the middle. This CDR3 comprises 17 residues. Germline V gene data show CDR1 as MDHEN and CDR2 as SYDVKM. The CDR3 sequence is CASSFPTTPRRTYEQYF. Here the CDR3 DNA reads TGTGCCAGCAGTTTCCCAACGACACCAAGGCGGACCTACGAGCAGTACTTC.